These 13 T cell receptor beta chains came from one sample sequenced in a study of T-cell reconstitution after alpha-beta-depleted transplantation in children. A TCRbeta library incorporating unique molecular identifiers was prepared. TCRdb recomputed calls from the PCR reads with MiXCR, one row per CDR3 protein. Here the sample spans roughly 670,000 distinct CDR3 sequences, roughly 13% being singletons. Source: PBMCs, taken before TCRalphabeta/CD19-depleted stem cell transplant. All receptors come from a girl aged 2 to 9 with congenital amegakaryocytic thrombocytopenia, due to receive a stem cell transplant.

This clonotype was picked up many times. This chain joins TRBV9 and TRBJ2-1, with 11 bases matching TRBD2. The CDR3 is 16 residues long. Germline assignment: CDR1 SGDLS and CDR2 YYNGEE. V shed 3 bases, J shed 3 bases, and the junction held 5 bases outside the gene matches. The CDR3 spells CASSADGTSGYNEQFF. The CDR3 DNA reads as TGTGCCAGCAGCGCCGACGGGACTAGCGGCTACAATGAGCAGTTCTTC.

This clonotype has more than one count but fewer than ten. The rearrangement links TRBV15 to TRBJ2-7; tentative D call: TRBD2 (5 bases). Germline V CDR1 and CDR2: LNHNV, YYDKDF (reference sequence). This CDR3 contains 15 residues. V was clipped by 3 bases and J by 0 bases, with 12 bases between them. The CDR3 is CATSSRRTASYEQYF. The CDR3 nucleotides read TGTGCCACCAGCAGTAGGAGGACTGCCTCCTACGAGCAGTACTTC.

In this sample, this clonotype turned up many times. The rearrangement links TRBV20-1 to TRBJ2-3, with 11 bases that match TRBD2. Unmatched junction bases numbered 5, after V lost 6 bases and J lost 0 bases. Germline V gene lookup returns CDR1 DFQATT and CDR2 SNEGSKA (reference sequence). The CDR3 is 15 amino acids. The CDR3 sequence: CSAAGLAGSTDTQYF. The CDR3 DNA reads TGCAGTGCCGCCGGACTAGCGGGCAGCACAGATACGCAGTATTTT.

The chain joins TRBV7-7 to TRBJ2-3; no reliable D call. V was pared by 5 bases and J by 5 bases, with 11 bases between. There are 13 residues in the CDR3. From germline, CDR1 is SSHAT and CDR2 FNYEAQ (reference sequence). The chain's CDR3 is CASSNGPRDTQYF. The CDR3 coding sequence is TGTGCCAGCAGCAACGGACCGAGAGATACGCAGTATTTT.

This clonotype was detected ten times or more. This chain links TRBV4-1 with TRBJ1-5; D is perhaps TRBD1 (5 bases). V was pared by 4 bases and J by 4 bases, with 17 bases between. This CDR3 has 16 residues. Germline CDR1 reads MGHRA; CDR2 reads YSYEKL. The CDR3 DNA follows: TGCGCCAGCAGCCCCGAAGGGGAGGGACTGAATCAGCCCCAGCATTTT. Translating it yields CASSPEGEGLNQPQHF.

The rearrangement uses TRBV29-1 and TRBJ1-2; TRBD1 is a possible D gene (5 bases). From germline, CDR1 is SQVTM and CDR2 ANQGSEA. The CDR3 sequence is 15 residues long. Trimming removed 0 bases from V and 2 bases from J, with 13 bases in between. CDR3 protein: CSVEDSGAQNYGYTF. The CDR3 DNA is TGCAGCGTTGAAGATAGCGGGGCCCAAAACTATGGCTACACCTTC.

This chain links TRBV10-3 with TRBJ2-1; 7 bases match TRBD1. This CDR3 has 19 residues. The V gene's germline CDR1 is ENHRY and CDR2 SYGVKD. J gave up 2 bases and V 7 bases, and 20 bases lay outside the gene matches. In DNA form, the CDR3 reads TGTGCCATCAAGCCTAGATTCATGTGGGGACAGATTACCTACAATGAGCAGTTCTTC. It is translated as CAIKPRFMWGQITYNEQFF.

This clonotype was recorded at least ten times. The chain is built from TRBV29-1 and TRBJ2-5, with a tentative D call TRBD1 (5 bases). The CDR3 is 13 amino acids. CDR1 SQVTM and CDR2 ANQGSEA come from the germline V gene. V lost 2 bases and J lost 1, with 8 bases in between. The CDR3 spells CSVEQGSQETQYF. DNA of the CDR3: TGCAGCGTTGAACAGGGATCCCAAGAGACCCAGTACTTC.

This clonotype was recorded at least ten times. The J gene is TRBJ2-1, the V gene TRBV5-1, with 10 bases aligning to TRBD2. After removal of 4 bases from V and 8 bases from J, the junction contained 6 bases not matched to a gene. The CDR3 totals 14 residues. Germline-derived CDR1 and CDR2 are SGHRS and YFSETQ. CDR3 nucleotides: TGCGCCAGCAGCAGCAGGGGACTAGCGTATGAGCAGTTCTTC. It encodes CASSSRGLAYEQFF.

The V and J genes are TRBV28 and TRBJ2-7; TRBD2 agrees at 8 bases. Germline-derived CDR1 and CDR2 are MDHEN and SYDVKM. The CDR3 contains 14 residues. Trimming removed 5 bases from V and 3 bases from J; junction bases left unmatched: 6. CDR3: CASSEGLGGYEQYF. Here the CDR3 DNA reads TGTGCCAGCAGTGAGGGACTAGGAGGCTACGAGCAGTACTTC. The full variable domain, rest sourced from reference TRBV28 and TRBJ2-7, is DVKVTQSSRYLVKRTGEKVFLECVQDMDHENMFWYRQDPGLGLRLIYFSYDVKMKEKGDIPEGYSVSREKKERFSLILESASTNQTSMYLCASSEGLGGYEQYFGPGTRLTVT.

This clonotype was seen only a few times. V usage is TRBV20-1 and J usage is TRBJ1-5, with a tentative D call TRBD1 (5 bases). Germline V gene data show CDR1 as DFQATT and CDR2 as SNEGSKA (reference sequence). V was cut by 0 bases and J by 2 bases, with 14 bases left in between. The CDR3 has 16 residues. CDR3 DNA sequence: TGCAGTGCTAGAGATCCTTCAACAGGTGGCAATCAGCCCCAGCATTTT. Its protein product is CSARDPSTGGNQPQHF.

This clonotype was counted only a few times. This rearrangement joins TRBV7-3 to TRBJ2-2; D is tentatively TRBD1 or TRBD2 (5 bases each). Trimming left V 6 bases short and J 0 bases short, with 14 bases between. The length of the CDR3 is 16 residues. Germline values: CDR1 SGHTA, CDR2 FQGTGA. CDR3 sequence reads: CASRDRGGANTGELFF. The CDR3 region has the DNA TGTGCCAGCAGAGATCGGGGCGGAGCGAACACCGGGGAGCTGTTTTTT.

This clonotype was detected only a few times. V is TRBV7-3 and J is TRBJ2-1, with D tentatively TRBD1 or TRBD2 (5 bases each). The V end was cut by 5 bases, the J end by 6 bases, with 17 bases between. This CDR3 is 15 amino acids long. Germline loops: CDR1 SGHTA, CDR2 FQGTGA. CDR3 coding DNA: TGTGCCAGCAGCCCAAGGGACGAGCCCTTCAATGAGCAGTTCTTC. It yields the protein CASSPRDEPFNEQFF.